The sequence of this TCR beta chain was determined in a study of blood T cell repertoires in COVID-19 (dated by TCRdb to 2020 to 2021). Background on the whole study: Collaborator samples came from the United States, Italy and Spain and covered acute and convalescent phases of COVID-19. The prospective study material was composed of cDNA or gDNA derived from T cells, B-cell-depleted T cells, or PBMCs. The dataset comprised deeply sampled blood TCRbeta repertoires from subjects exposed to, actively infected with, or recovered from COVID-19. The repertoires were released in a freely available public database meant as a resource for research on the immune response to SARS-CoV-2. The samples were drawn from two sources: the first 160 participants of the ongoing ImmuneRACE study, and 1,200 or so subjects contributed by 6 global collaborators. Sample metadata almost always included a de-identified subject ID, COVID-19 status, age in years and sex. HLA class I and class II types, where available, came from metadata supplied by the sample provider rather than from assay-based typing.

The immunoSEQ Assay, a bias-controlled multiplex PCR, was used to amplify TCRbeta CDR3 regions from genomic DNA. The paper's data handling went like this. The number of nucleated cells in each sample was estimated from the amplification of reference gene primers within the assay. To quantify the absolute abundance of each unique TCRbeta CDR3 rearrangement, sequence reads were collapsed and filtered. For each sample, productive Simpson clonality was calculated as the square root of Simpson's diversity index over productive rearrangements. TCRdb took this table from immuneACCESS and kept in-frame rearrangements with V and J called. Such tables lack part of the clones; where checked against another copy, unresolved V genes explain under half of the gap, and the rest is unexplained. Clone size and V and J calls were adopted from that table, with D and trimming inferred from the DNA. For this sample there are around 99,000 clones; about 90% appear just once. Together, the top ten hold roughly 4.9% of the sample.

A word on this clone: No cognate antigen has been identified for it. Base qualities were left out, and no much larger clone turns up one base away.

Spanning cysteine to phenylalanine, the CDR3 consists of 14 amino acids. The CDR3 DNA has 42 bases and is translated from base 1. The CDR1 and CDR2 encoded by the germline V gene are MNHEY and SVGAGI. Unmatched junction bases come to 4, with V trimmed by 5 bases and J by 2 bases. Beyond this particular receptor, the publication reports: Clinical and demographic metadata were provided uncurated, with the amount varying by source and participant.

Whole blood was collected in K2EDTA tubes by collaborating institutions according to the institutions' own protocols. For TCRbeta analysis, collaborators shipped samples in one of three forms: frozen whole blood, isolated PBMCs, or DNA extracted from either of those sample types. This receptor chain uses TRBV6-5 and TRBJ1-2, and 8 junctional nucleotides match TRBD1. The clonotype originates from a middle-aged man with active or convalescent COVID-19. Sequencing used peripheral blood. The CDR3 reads CASSTRTGNYGYTF. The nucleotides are TGTGCCAGCAGTACGAGGACAGGGAACTATGGCTACACCTTC.